This entry lists 25 T cell receptor beta chains sequenced from one sample in a study of T and B cells in COVID-19 patients. From blood, about 220-500 ng of genomic DNA served as TRB template. TRB rearrangements were amplified by multiplex PCR with BIOMED2 TRB-A/B primers. TCRdb called the multiplex PCR reads again in MiXCR, with one record for every CDR3 protein. The table records 13,000 or so distinct CDR3 sequences, about 25% of them present only once. Sequences were obtained from blood. Source of these receptors: a human donor who had recovered from COVID-19.

This clonotype has a handful of counts. The rearrangement uses TRBV6-5 and TRBJ1-1; D is possibly TRBD1 (5 bases). Germline CDR1 and CDR2: MNHEY and SVGAGI. This CDR3 is built from 14 residues. The V and J ends lost 6 bases and 4 bases respectively, with 15 bases between them. The CDR3 nucleotides are TGTGCCAGCAGGCCCGGGACTGATGCCACTGAAGCTTTCTTT. Amino acid sequence: CASRPGTDATEAFF.

The chain links TRBV10-3 to TRBJ1-2, with D uncertain. The germline V and J ends were trimmed by 0 bases and 7 bases, with 15 bases remaining between them. CDR3 length: 15 residues. Germline V gene sequence: CDR1 ENHRY, CDR2 SYGVKD. This CDR3 is CAISESGGALSGYTF. Here the CDR3 DNA reads TGTGCCATCAGTGAGTCTGGCGGAGCTCTATCTGGCTACACCTTC.

J is TRBJ2-5 and V is TRBV20-1; unclear D gene. Germline lookup yields CDR1 DFQATT and CDR2 SNEGSKA (reference sequence). The CDR3 extends over 12 amino acids. Trimming cost V 4 bases and J 5 bases, with 11 bases left between them. The CDR3 DNA reads as TGCAGTGCTACCCCGGTGGGCGAGACCCAGTACTTC. The encoded protein is CSATPVGETQYF.

The rearrangement uses TRBV14 and TRBJ1-4; the D gene is possibly TRBD1 (6 bases). Deletions cut 4 bases from V and 3 bases from J, with 12 bases between. The CDR3 covers 15 residues. Germline assignment: CDR1 SGHDN and CDR2 FVKESK. The CDR3 coding sequence is TGTGCCAGCAGCCTCCGACAGGACGCTAATGAAAAACTGTTTTTT. It encodes CASSLRQDANEKLFF.

Comments on this clonotype: A much larger clone is a single base away; this may be a read error. J is TRBJ1-2 and V is TRBV19; D perhaps matches TRBD1 (6 bases). CDR3 length equals 14 residues. Trimming left V 7 bases short and J 5 bases short, with 17 bases between. CDR1 LNHDA and CDR2 SQIVND come from the germline V gene (reference sequence). CDR3 DNA sequence: TGTGCCAGTACAGAAGACAGGAAGAAGTATGGCTACACCTTC. This sequence encodes CASTEDRKKYGYTF.

This clonotype ranks as medium-sized. The V call is TRBV29-1, the J call TRBJ1-2; D remains unclear. V lost 6 bases and J lost 3, with 14 bases in between. Germline assignment: CDR1 SQVTM and CDR2 ANQGSEA. The CDR3 totals 13 residues. The CDR3: CSVPGRLDYGYTF. The CDR3 nucleotides read TGCAGCGTGCCCGGCCGGCTTGACTATGGCTACACCTTC.

The chain couples TRBV7-9 to TRBJ1-4, with TRBD1 matching 9 bases. V was pared by 5 bases and J by 7 bases, with 17 bases of the junction left unmatched. There are 18 residues in the CDR3. Germline loops: CDR1 SEHNR, CDR2 FQNEAQ (reference sequence). The CDR3 nucleotides read TGTGCCAGCAGCCCACCCGGGCCCCTCCCGGGACAGGGTGAAAAACTGTTTTTT. It encodes CASSPPGPLPGQGEKLFF.

The chain joins TRBV6-4 to TRBJ1-3; tentatively, D is TRBD1 (6 bases). Looked up from germline, CDR1 is MRHNA and CDR2 is SNTAGT. V was shortened by 10 bases and J by 0 bases, with 13 bases between the two germline ends. The CDR3 is 14 residues long. The CDR3 here is CATSTGLSGNTIYF. In DNA, the CDR3 is TGTGCCACTTCGACAGGTCTCTCTGGAAACACCATATATTTT.

The rearrangement uses TRBV7-9 and TRBJ1-1; unclear D gene. This CDR3 region has 15 residues. The germline gives CDR1 SEHNR, CDR2 FQNEAQ (reference sequence). The germline V and J ends were trimmed by 3 bases and 0 bases, with 11 bases remaining between them. The CDR3 DNA sequence: TGTGCCAGCAGCTTTTTCCTCAGAATGAACACTGAAGCTTTCTTT. Amino acids: CASSFFLRMNTEAFF.

The rearrangement links TRBV12-3 or TRBV12-4 to TRBJ1-5; D gene uncertain. Trimming stripped 6 bases from V and 2 bases from J, with 8 bases between. This CDR3 is 13 amino acids long. CDR3 nucleotide sequence: TGTGCCAGCAGCAAGAGTCGCAATCAGCCCCAGCATTTT. The encoded protein is CASSKSRNQPQHF.

This clonotype is deemed medium-sized (0.01 to 0.1%). This chain connects TRBV6-5 to TRBJ2-6, with TRBD2 as a possible D gene (6 bases). The germline gives CDR1 MNHEY, CDR2 SVGAGI. The CDR3 runs 15 residues. The ends were cut back, 5 bases at V and 4 bases at J, with 12 bases in the middle. The CDR3 loop is CASSVAEDGANVLTF. In DNA, the CDR3 is TGTGCCAGCAGTGTAGCGGAGGACGGGGCCAACGTCCTGACTTTC.

The V gene is TRBV7-9, the J gene TRBJ2-3; 9 positions agree with TRBD2. The CDR3 runs to 18 residues. Germline trimming cut 1 base from V and 0 bases from J; bases unmatched to any gene: 8. Germline CDR1 SEHNR, CDR2 FQNEAQ (reference sequence). The CDR3 nucleotides read TGTGCCAGCAGCTTAGAGCGCGGGAGGGCCCCTAGCACAGATACGCAGTATTTT. Translated: CASSLERGRAPSTDTQYF.

This chain uses TRBV6-5 with TRBJ1-2, with D possibly matching TRBD1 (5 bases). Per germline, CDR1 MNHEY and CDR2 SVGAGI. The CDR3 loop spans 16 amino acids. Trimming cost V 5 bases and J 4 bases, with 20 bases left between them. CDR3 sequence (DNA): TGTGCCAGCAGTGAAGCCAGGGCCAGCCTCCTCTATGGCTACACCTTC. Protein sequence: CASSEARASLLYGYTF.

The J gene is TRBJ2-7, the V gene TRBV29-1; D may be TRBD2 (7 bases). Germline CDR1 is SQVTM and CDR2 is ANQGSEA. Trimming took 4 bases from V and 2 from J, leaving 12 bases between them. This CDR3 contains 13 residues. In DNA form, the CDR3 reads TGCAGCGTTGGGGGGGGCCGAACCTACGAGCAGTACTTC. This codes for CSVGGGRTYEQYF.

This clonotype appeared a single time. The genes are TRBV7-7 and TRBJ2-5; possible D gene TRBD1, 6 bases. The CDR3 runs 13 residues. The V end was cut by 3 bases, the J end by 4 bases, with 9 bases between. From germline, CDR1 is SSHAT and CDR2 FNYEAQ (reference sequence). CDR3 sequence reads: CASSLNRVETQYF. DNA of the CDR3: TGTGCCAGCAGCTTGAACAGGGTAGAGACCCAGTACTTC.

This clonotype was picked up many times. This rearrangement joins TRBV18 to TRBJ2-5; a possible D gene is TRBD2 (6 bases). Trimming cost V 0 bases and J 1 base, with 6 bases left between them. CDR1 is KGHSH and CDR2 is LQKENI in the germline V gene. The CDR3 consists of 14 residues. The CDR3 protein is CASSPPRGQETQYF. The CDR3 DNA reads as TGTGCCAGCTCACCACCGCGGGGCCAAGAGACCCAGTACTTC.

This chain joins TRBV7-2 and TRBJ1-1, with D perhaps matching TRBD1 (5 bases). V was clipped by 5 bases and J by 10 bases, with 14 bases between them. The CDR3 is made up of 12 amino acids. CDR1 and CDR2 from the germline V gene are SGHTA and FQGNSA. CDR3 coding DNA: TGTGCCAGCAGCCGTGACCCAGGGCGAGCTTTCTTT. It specifies CASSRDPGRAFF. The full variable domain, in which reference TRBV7-2 and TRBJ1-1 provide the parts outside the CDR3, is GAGVSQSPSNKVTEKGKDVELRCDPISGHTALYWYRQSLGQGLEFLIYFQGNSAPDKSGLPSDRFSAERTGGSVSTLTIQRTQQEDSAVYLCASSRDPGRAFFGQGTRLTVV.

This clonotype qualifies as medium-sized. The chain employs TRBV29-1 and TRBJ2-7, with 9 bases that match TRBD1. Per germline, CDR1 SQVTM and CDR2 ANQGSEA. Trimming cost V 7 bases and J 2 bases; bases outside gene matches: 9. The length of the CDR3 is 14 residues. CDR3 nucleotides: TGCAGCGCCACCGGGACAGGGCAAACCTACGAGCAGTACTTC. Its protein product is CSATGTGQTYEQYF.

The V and J genes are TRBV18 and TRBJ1-5, with a tentative D call TRBD1 (6 bases). This CDR3 has 14 amino acids. CDR1 and CDR2 (germline): KGHSH, LQKENI. V was cut by 3 bases and J by 7 bases, with 13 bases left in between. CDR3 loop: CASSPQGKGQPQHF. DNA for the CDR3: TGTGCCAGCTCACCCCAGGGGAAGGGACAGCCCCAGCATTTT. The complete variable domain, with remaining parts taken from reference TRBV18 and TRBJ1-5, reads NAGVMQNPRHLVRRRGQEARLRCSPMKGHSHVYWYRQLPEEGLKFMVYLQKENIIDESGMPKERFSAEFPKEGPSILRIQQVVRGDSAAYFCASSPQGKGQPQHFGDGTRLSIL.

Within the sample, this clonotype is medium-sized (0.01 to 0.1%). The gene calls are TRBV6-5 and TRBJ2-2, with D perhaps matching TRBD2 (6 bases). The germline gives CDR1 MNHEY, CDR2 SVGAGI. Trimming took 0 bases from V and 9 from J, leaving 11 bases between them. The length of the CDR3 is 14 residues. CDR3 in DNA: TGTGCCAGCAGTTACTCTCAGGGAGGAAGGGAGCTGTTTTTT. Protein: CASSYSQGGRELFF.

The CDR3 DNA is TGTGCCAGCAGCTCTCGGTATAGAGCGGGGGTCGAGCAGTACTTC. It codes for CASSSRYRAGVEQYF. This chain joins TRBV7-2 and TRBJ2-7; 8 bases are a match to TRBD2. CDR1 and CDR2 from the germline V gene are SGHTA and FQGNSA. The CDR3 spans 15 residues. Trimming at V came to 4 bases and at J to 6 bases, leaving 11 bases not matched to a gene.

In its sample, this clonotype was seen a few times. This sequence joins TRBV30 and TRBJ1-1; a weak D match, TRBD1 (5 bases). The germline V gene has CDR1 GTSNPN and CDR2 SVGIG (reference sequence). The CDR3 contains 11 residues. Trimming pared 5 bases from V and 6 bases from J, leaving 10 bases between. The CDR3 loop reads CAWGTIAEAFF. In nucleotides, the CDR3 is TGTGCCTGGGGGACGATAGCTGAAGCTTTCTTT.

This clonotype was seen at least ten times. The gene calls are TRBV6-6 and TRBJ2-7; D is perhaps TRBD2 (5 bases). The V gene lost 5 bases and the J gene lost 6 bases, with 23 bases spanning the gap. The V gene's germline CDR1 is MNHNY and CDR2 SVGAGI (reference sequence). This CDR3 has 16 amino acids. CDR3 coding DNA: TGTGCCAGCAGTCCCAGGTCGAGAAATAGCGCGCGCGAGCAGTACTTC. Translated, it gives CASSPRSRNSAREQYF.

The chain has TRBV28 and TRBJ2-3, with 9 positions matching TRBD1. Trimming removed 0 bases from V and 2 bases from J; junction bases left unmatched: 9. CDR1 is MDHEN, CDR2 SYDVKM, per germline. This CDR3 is 18 amino acids long. The CDR3 is CASSLWRGGTGTTDTQYF. The CDR3 nucleotides read TGTGCCAGCAGTTTATGGAGGGGGGGGACAGGGACCACAGATACGCAGTATTTT. The full variable domain, with the rest looked up from reference TRBV28 and TRBJ2-3, is DVKVTQSSRYLVKRTGEKVFLECVQDMDHENMFWYRQDPGLGLRLIYFSYDVKMKEKGDIPEGYSVSREKKERFSLILESASTNQTSMYLCASSLWRGGTGTTDTQYFGPGTRLTVL.

The rearrangement uses TRBV19 and TRBJ2-5; TRBD1 matches 9 bases. V trimming: 5 bases; J trimming: 4 bases; junction bases outside the gene matches: 2. The CDR3 runs to 13 residues. CDR1 is LNHDA and CDR2 is SQIVND in the germline V gene (reference sequence). The CDR3 coding sequence is TGTGCCAGTAGTCCGGGACAGGGAGAGACCCAGTACTTC. The encoded protein is CASSPGQGETQYF.